This TCR beta chain is from a study of cytomegalovirus exposure and HLA in healthy donors (dated by TCRdb to about 2017). Concerning the study at large: An earlier analysis of under 600 of the donors reported about 290 Gb of sequence data and some 120 million unique TCR beta sequences from approximately 180 million T cells. Roughly 300 gigabases of sequencing data and approximately 92 million unique TCR sequences made up an early release that covered 640 HLA-typed donors. Among the approximately 430 genotyped donors, roughly 80% belonged to the genetic ancestry cluster associated with self-reported Caucasian donors. The study aimed to test whether signatures of past pathogen exposure could be identified by cataloging public T cell receptors. The study profiled the T cell repertoires of approximately 700 subjects by immunosequencing and related them to cytomegalovirus serostatus. Besides the first cohort of around 700 subjects, a separate validation cohort made up of roughly 120 different subjects was used. To predict cytomegalovirus infection status, the study brought together high-throughput TCR immunosequencing, statistical association of individual TCRs with disease status, and machine learning. To study patterns of TCR occurrence, a later analysis re-analyzed previously published TCR beta repertoires from 500 to 850 donors and added high-resolution HLA genotyping. The later analysis used no new phenotypic data to find candidate immune exposures, relying instead on TCR beta sequences and their occurrence across donors. To decide whether each TCR beta V gene segment behaved as functional or pseudogenic, an earlier analysis of fewer than 750 of the donors relied on high-throughput TCR beta sequencing. Donor age, sex, ethnicity and CMV serostatus were compiled together with the repertoire data. Genome-wide SNP genotypes for about 65% of the roughly 670 donors were used in a later genetic analysis, which treated that subset as a discovery cohort. All discovery cohort repertoires had been generated using a single sequencing platform. HLA typing covered class I and class II loci at four-digit resolution. Typing coverage varied by locus: roughly 629-630 donors for A, B, C, DRB1 and DQB1; 522 for DQA1; some 610 for DPA1; some 470 for DPB1. About five DR-DQ haplotypes were handled as single units for association and clustering, since linkage in the cohort was strong. On average, roughly 200,000 unique TCR beta nucleotide sequences were sequenced per donor among some 420 genotyped donors of the cohort, with roughly 18% of those sequences being non-productive. The full study reports these points: Because counts were too low, roughly 17 rarely observed V segments, including chromosome 9 orphons, were left out of the earlier analysis of several hundred of the donors. In an earlier analysis of 450 to 750 of the donors, most TCR beta V segments appeared in productive rearrangements about 87% or about 30% of the time, broadly matching IMGT annotations. Some IMGT-functional V segments, including TRBV6-2 and TRBV6-3, could not be distinguished by the 87-base-pair reads and were therefore excluded. The presence/absence analyses assumed that sequencing depth was roughly uniform across donors, and that assumption may not be true. For the cohort, immune exposure information was limited to CMV serostatus. According to a later analysis, parvovirus B19, influenza, CMV and Epstein-Barr virus appeared linked to several top co-occurrence clusters. In a later analysis, HLA-associated TCR beta chains were found to be more clonally expanded and to have lower generation probabilities than equally common non-associated chains. A further reported finding was that TCR beta sequences accurately predicted the HLA-A and HLA-B alleles for most subjects in the first cohort. Most CMV-associated TCR beta chains appeared to be HLA-restricted in a later analysis, and the HLA associations seemed to be driven largely by CMV exposure. Compared with the approximately 670-donor mean, donors in an Asian-associated ancestry cluster had fewer N-insertions in productive TCRs, according to a later genetic analysis. A later analysis associated about 16,000 TCR beta sequences with specific HLA alleles at a false discovery rate of 0.05. It was suggested by the authors that the approach could potentially be generalized to other disease states and immunological phenotypes. An association between a missense DCLRE1C variant and V-gene and J-gene trimming of TCR beta chains was found in a later genetic analysis and replicated in an independent cohort. In this cohort, only TCR beta chains were sequenced, and detectable features were limited by the absence of alpha or paired-chain data. Because HLA typing was missing for some donors at each locus, association tests included only the typed subset. The study listed 164 TCR beta chains as associated with cytomegalovirus. Assigning TCR associations to individual alleles was difficult when HLA alleles, especially DR and DQ, strongly co-occurred. According to a later analysis, TCR association rates differed among HLA loci, with DRB1 alleles showing the most associated TCRs and HLA-C alleles showing the fewest. A group of highly shared sequence variants was considered likely to be a technical artifact of the sequencing pipeline. While some public TCRs were present in many individuals, most TCR sequences turned up only very rarely across donors. In both the original and validation cohorts, the classifier was reported to diagnose cytomegalovirus status with high specificity and sensitivity. In vitro tests confirmed that a few of the cytomegalovirus-associated TCR beta chains recognize cytomegalovirus antigens. Correlated functional status among segregating V segments might be attributable to linkage disequilibrium, but an unknown experimental factor could not be ruled out.

Worth noting for this clone: The antigen it binds to is not known. No base qualities exist here, and no much larger clone lies one base off it.

V is pared back by 4 bases and J by 0 bases, with 7 bases lying between the germline termini. The germline V gene sets CDR1 to MDHEN and CDR2 to SYDVKM. From cysteine to phenylalanine, the CDR3 is 14 amino acids long. CDR3 DNA is the only sequence kept; it has 42 bases, read in frame from the first base. The cohort consisted of 666 healthy bone marrow donors. Cohort members were all nominally healthy when sampled, although unrecorded immune exposures were likely present. The donor was CMV seronegative and belonged to the group of more than 300 seronegative cohort members. Every donor gave a peripheral blood sample, and the peripheral blood mononuclear cells from that sample were used for TCR beta sequencing. Genomic DNA extraction from the blood cell samples was performed with the Qiagen DNeasy Blood Extraction Kit. The protocol used for the library was the immunoSEQ multiplex PCR assay. A mixture of 60 forward primers for TCR Vbeta segments and 13 reverse primers for TCR Jbeta segments was used in the multiplex PCR. A multiplex PCR assay on genomic DNA amplified the CDR3 region of rearranged TCR beta genes. The Illumina HiSeq System was used to sequence the amplified TCR beta libraries as 87-base-pair reads. The authors processed their data as follows. Across the 600 to 700 repertoires, a later analysis counted around 80 million unique TCR beta chains, approximately 12 million of which were shared by at least two donors. To remove PCR and sequencing errors, raw reads were error-corrected and collapsed into unique sequences using a nearest-neighbor algorithm that merged closely related sequences. To assign V, D and J gene segments, CDR3 sequences were aligned to IMGT reference sequences. For a sequence to be retained, at least a six-nucleotide match to both a V gene segment and a J gene segment was required. Rearrangements were called productive when the CDR3 lacked stop codons and stayed in frame with V and J; all others were non-productive. CDR3 was defined according to IMGT convention as the region running from the second conserved V-encoded cysteine to the conserved J-encoded phenylalanine. In an earlier analysis of approximately 500 of the donors, sequences lacking an unambiguous match to a single V gene segment were excluded. An earlier analysis of 500 to 700 of the donors classified V segments as functional when productive rearrangements were above 56.7% and as segregating when the standard deviation between donors was above 5%. To diagnose cytomegalovirus status from the catalog of TCR beta chain sequences, a statistical classification framework was built. V and J gene assignment, in a later analysis, came from comparing TCR nucleotide sequences with IMGT/GENE-DB human TR gene sequences. Using the TCRdist pipeline, a later analysis assigned CDR3 sequences along with most-parsimonious VDJ recombination scenarios. In a later analysis, every TCR beta chain was defined by the combination of its CDR3 amino acid sequence and its V-gene family, and reads without a unique V-gene family were dropped. As a way to deal with suspected cross-contamination and a sequencing artifact, a later analysis dropped over 550 nucleotide sequences that were highly shared and had low generation probability. In a later analysis, a clonal expansion index was calculated for each public chain from normalized within-repertoire ranks of inferred template counts. In a later analysis, generation probabilities were computed with a VDJ recombination model fitted to out-of-frame rearrangements, and the resulting probabilities were checked against IGoR. Hypergeometric tests were used in a later analysis to score TCR-TCR, TCR-HLA and TCR-CMV co-occurrence, with a repertoire-size bias correction applied to the TCR pairs. In a later analysis, false discovery rates were estimated by permuting HLA or CMV assignments 20 times. In a later analysis, co-occurring TCRs were grouped using DBSCAN, and TCRdist sequence similarity was added for clustering within HLA-allele-positive subsets. Repertoires with fewer than 30,000 or more than 120,000 public chains were left out of co-occurrence clustering, as were roughly five repertoires with anomalous nucleotide sharing. TCRdb obtained this table from immuneACCESS and retained in-frame rearrangements with V and J assigned. These tables miss some clones; where compared with another copy, unresolved V genes account for less than half of the shortfall, and the remainder is unexplained. That table is the source of V, J and clone size, and D and trimming were worked out from the DNA. Across this sample there are 130,000 to 150,000 clones, with approximately 72% seen only once. 2.1% of the sample goes to the ten largest clones.

In this chain, TRBV28 is recombined with TRBJ1-3; the D gene remains uncertain. This clonotype was obtained from a man aged 35 to 55 in good health and CMV-seronegative. The sequenced material came from PBMCs. The nucleotides read TGTGCCAGCAGTTCCACAGACTCTGGAAACACCATATATTTT. It translates to CASSSTDSGNTIYF.